This TCR beta chain was sequenced during a study of shared clonotypes between healthy human individuals. The overall study: Three plates were used per donor for CD4 naive, three for CD4 memory, two for CD8 naive and one for CD8 memory.

The DNA input per sorted-subset replicate PCR was about 190 ng, corresponding to 30,000 or so T cell genomes. Profiled with immunoSEQ multiplex PCR; TCRdb holds only in-frame clones, not every one. The data show around 690,000 clones, about 90% seen once. The CDR3 runs 14 residues. Germline-derived CDR1 and CDR2 are LNHNV and YYDKDF (reference sequence). V lost 5 bases and J 4 bases, leaving 15 bases between the germline ends. Details on this clone: Its matching antigen is unknown.

Study outcomes and limitations: Sample collection involved blood only; tissue repertoires are likely different. A limitation of the genetic and exposure-history diversity represented arose from few donors.

The specimen was memory CD8+ T cells from PBMCs. Stated subset: CD45RO+ cells pooled with CCR7-negative TemRA cells. The clonotype originates from a man aged 18 to 29 in good health. Some clones in this sample may be carry-over from other donors' samples. The V gene is TRBV15, the J gene TRBJ2-7, with D maybe TRBD2 (5 bases). CDR3 in amino acids: CATSDQDSLYEQYF. The CDR3 DNA reads as TGTGCCACCAGCGACCAGGACTCCCTTTACGAGCAGTACTTC.